This is a list of T cell receptor beta chains from one sample in a study of CD8 T cells in ankylosing spondylitis. TCRdb analysed the 5' RACE reads with MiXCR anew, one entry per CDR3 protein. The sample has 200,000 to 250,000 distinct CDR3 sequences; around 19% are singletons. Material: blood, either unsorted or a sorted T cell fraction (not recorded which). Every receptor here comes from a male donor with ankylosing spondylitis. CDR3s leave out the opening cysteine and the closing phenylalanine or tryptophan. The D gene is left open where the match is weak.

v_call d_call cdr3_aa
TRBV20-1 TRBD2 SARTGLAGGSYEQY
TRBV9 NA ASSPQQGTGELF
TRBV29-1 NA SVEGIYGYT
TRBV29-1 NA SVEGGRYTDTQY
TRBV29-1 NA SVVAGFRYEQY
TRBV5-1 TRBD2 ASSSRTSGGPLTDTQY
TRBV10-3 NA AIEGRAYEQY
TRBV5-6 NA ASSDAAQTNQQY
TRBV12-3/TRBV12-4 NA ASSPNGQSETQY
TRBV7-3 TRBD1 ASSLGQGGEQY
TRBV15 NA ATSRDRRALSYEQY
TRBV4-1 NA ASSQEEAGVLGTNEKLF
TRBV29-1 TRBD1 SAAGVGTGAQETQY
TRBV4-3 NA ASSQDRTATSSTGELF
TRBV5-1 TRBD2 ASSSEPTDWGGSSYNEQF
TRBV6-1 NA ASSEIGGPRGYT
TRBV6-5 NA ASSYSVDVSYEQY
TRBV7-9 TRBD1 ASSMGQGITGELF
TRBV5-1 TRBD2 ASSLAAGGNTGELF
TRBV12-3/TRBV12-4 NA ASSFGAGLNEQF
TRBV4-3 NA ASSQGVGTYEQY
TRBV27 NA ASSLSGGLIYNEQF
TRBV20-1 TRBD1 SARQGSYEQY
TRBV9 TRBD2 ASSINSGGALETQY
TRBV20-1 TRBD2 SARPPGLAGNEQF
TRBV10-3 NA AISESMGEPAGQY
TRBV7-2 NA ASSLMTLGGYTGELF
TRBV7-6 NA ASRPGTNTGELF
TRBV4-2 NA ASSPRAAVEGEQY
TRBV6-1 NA ASSDTSVYPMGYT
TRBV20-1 NA SAPGRMAGRGSTEAF
TRBV9 NA ASLVNEQY
TRBV12-3/TRBV12-4 NA ASSASADTQY
TRBV12-3/TRBV12-4 NA ASSLVAYTEAF
TRBV7-9 NA ASSLMGQDNQPQH
TRBV7-8 TRBD2 ASSLGAGVQETQY
TRBV7-9 NA ASTDSDSSYEQY
TRBV28 NA ASRSSGAGELF
TRBV12-3/TRBV12-4 NA ASSLIGRYNEQF
TRBV3-1 NA ASSQFAGSPYEQY
TRBV5-4 NA ASSLGQDTDTQY
TRBV30 NA AWSVVGAGDTQY
TRBV13 NA ASSPGGQYQETQY
TRBV4-1 NA ASSEVGHSLAEQY
TRBV7-9 TRBD1 ASSGDRGYGYT
TRBV10-3 NA AISERGAKDQPQH
TRBV24-1 NA ATSESGVTGELF